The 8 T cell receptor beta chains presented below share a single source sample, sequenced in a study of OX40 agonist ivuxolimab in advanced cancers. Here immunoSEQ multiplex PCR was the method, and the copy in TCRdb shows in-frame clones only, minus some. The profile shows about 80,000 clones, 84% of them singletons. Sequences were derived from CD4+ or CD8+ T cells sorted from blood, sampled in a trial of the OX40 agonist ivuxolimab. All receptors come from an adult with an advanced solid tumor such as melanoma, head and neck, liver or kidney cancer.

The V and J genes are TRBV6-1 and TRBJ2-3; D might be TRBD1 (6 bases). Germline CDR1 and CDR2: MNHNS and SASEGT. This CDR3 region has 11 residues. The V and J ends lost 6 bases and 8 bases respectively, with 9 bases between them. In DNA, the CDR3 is TGTGCCAGCAGGACAGGAGCTACGCAGTATTTT. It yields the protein CASRTGATQYF.

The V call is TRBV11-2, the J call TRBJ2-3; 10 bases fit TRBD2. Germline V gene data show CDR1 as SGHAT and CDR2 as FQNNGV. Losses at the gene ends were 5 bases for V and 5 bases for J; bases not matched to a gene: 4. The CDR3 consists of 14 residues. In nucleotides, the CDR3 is TGTGCCAGCAGCAATCTAGCGGGGGTAGATACGCAGTATTTT. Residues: CASSNLAGVDTQYF.

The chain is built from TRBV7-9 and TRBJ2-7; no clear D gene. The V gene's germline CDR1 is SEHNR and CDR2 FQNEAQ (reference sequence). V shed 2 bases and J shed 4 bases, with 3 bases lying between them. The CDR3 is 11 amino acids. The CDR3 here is CASSLNYEQYF. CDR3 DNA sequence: TGTGCCAGCAGCTTAAATTACGAGCAGTACTTC.

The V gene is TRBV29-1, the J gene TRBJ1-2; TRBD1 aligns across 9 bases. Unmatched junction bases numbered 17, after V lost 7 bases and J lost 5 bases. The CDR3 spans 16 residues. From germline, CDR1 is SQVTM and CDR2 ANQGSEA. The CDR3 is CSAPRSGTGYEYGYTF. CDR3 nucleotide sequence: TGCAGCGCCCCTCGGTCAGGGACAGGGTATGAATATGGCTACACCTTC.

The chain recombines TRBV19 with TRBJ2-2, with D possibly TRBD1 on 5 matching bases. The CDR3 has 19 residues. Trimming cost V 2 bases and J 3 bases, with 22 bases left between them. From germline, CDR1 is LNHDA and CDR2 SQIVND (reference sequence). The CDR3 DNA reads TGTGCCAGTAGTATATCCAGGGCCCCGGGCCCCTCGGACACCGGGGAGCTGTTTTTT. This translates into CASSISRAPGPSDTGELFF.

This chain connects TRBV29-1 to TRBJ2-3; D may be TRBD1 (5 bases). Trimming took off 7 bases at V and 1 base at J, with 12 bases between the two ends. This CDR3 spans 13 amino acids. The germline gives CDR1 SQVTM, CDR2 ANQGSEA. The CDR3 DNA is TGCAGCGCGGACGTGGGGCGCACAGATACGCAGTATTTT. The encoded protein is CSADVGRTDTQYF.

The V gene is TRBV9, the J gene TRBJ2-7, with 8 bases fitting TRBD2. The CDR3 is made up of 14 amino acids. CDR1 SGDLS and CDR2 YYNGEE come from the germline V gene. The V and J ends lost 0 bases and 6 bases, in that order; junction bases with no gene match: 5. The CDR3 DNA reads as TGTGCCAGCAGCGTAGGGACTAGCACCGGCGAGCAGTACTTC. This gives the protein CASSVGTSTGEQYF.

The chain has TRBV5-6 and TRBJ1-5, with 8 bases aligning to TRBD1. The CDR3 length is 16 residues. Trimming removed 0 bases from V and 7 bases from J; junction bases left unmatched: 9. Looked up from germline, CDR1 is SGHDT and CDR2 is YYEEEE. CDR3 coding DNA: TGTGCCAGCAGCTTGGCCCGGACAGGGACCCAGCAGCCCCAGCATTTT. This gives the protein CASSLARTGTQQPQHF.